This is a list of T cell receptor beta chains from one sample in a study of radiation and T cells in renal cell carcinoma. The repertoire was sequenced with immunoSEQ multiplex PCR; TCRdb's copy has only in-frame clones and lacks some. The table shows more than 75,000 clones, with over 65% occurring only once. The sample was blood, taken from a patient whose treatment included radiotherapy and nephrectomy. These TCRs come from a man aged 60 to 75 with renal cell carcinoma. Both conserved end residues are part of each CDR3. The D gene is left open where the match is weak. Rows may omit the clone size; those that give it use once, few, many or a size class.

abundance,v_gene,j_gene,d_gene,CDR3aa,CDR3nt
few,TRBV19,TRBJ2-7,NA,CASSIVGTSEQYF,TGTGCCAGTAGTATAGTCGGCACGAGCGAGCAGTACTTC
NA,TRBV19,TRBJ1-5,NA,CASSFLPSNQPQHF,TGTGCCAGTAGCTTTCTCCCTAGCAATCAGCCCCAGCATTTT
NA,TRBV5-1,TRBJ2-1,NA,CASSLGSYRSYNEQFF,TGCGCCAGCAGCTTAGGCAGTTACCGATCCTACAATGAGCAGTTCTTC
NA,TRBV28,TRBJ2-1,TRBD2,CASSPTSGMGEQFF,TGTGCCAGCAGTCCCACTAGCGGGATGGGTGAGCAGTTCTTC
medium-sized,TRBV5-1,TRBJ1-1,NA,CASSLLRGPEAFF,TGCGCCAGCAGCTTGCTCAGGGGTCCTGAAGCTTTCTTT
NA,TRBV19,TRBJ2-2,TRBD1,CATNTGGVTGELFF,TGTGCCACCAATACAGGGGGCGTCACCGGGGAGCTGTTTTTT
NA,TRBV30,TRBJ2-1,NA,CAWSPGNEQFF,TGTGCCTGGAGTCCCGGGAATGAGCAGTTCTTC
NA,TRBV25-1,TRBJ2-2,NA,CASTPLSTGELFF,TGTGCCAGCACCCCATTAAGCACCGGGGAGCTGTTTTTT
NA,TRBV10-2,TRBJ2-5,TRBD2,CASTGTSGSYMYQETQYF,TGCGCCAGCACTGGGACTAGCGGGAGCTACATGTACCAAGAGACCCAGTACTTC
NA,TRBV6-1,TRBJ2-2,TRBD1,CAGKQGAVNTGELFF,TGTGCCGGCAAACAGGGGGCGGTGAACACCGGGGAGCTGTTTTTT
NA,TRBV30,TRBJ1-6,NA,CAWSLNRDSPLHF,TGTGCCTGGAGCCTCAACAGGGATTCACCCCTCCACTTT
NA,TRBV27,TRBJ2-3,NA,CASSLSTVNTDTQYF,TGTGCCAGCAGTTTATCCACAGTGAATACAGATACGCAGTATTTT
NA,TRBV10-3,TRBJ2-1,TRBD1,CAISESRQGRNEQFF,TGTGCCATCAGTGAGTCTAGACAGGGGCGCAATGAGCAGTTCTTC
NA,TRBV25-1,TRBJ1-4,NA,CASSARGGPNEKLFF,TGTGCCAGCAGTGCTAGGGGGGGGCCTAATGAAAAACTGTTTTTT
NA,TRBV6-1,TRBJ1-5,NA,CASSERPSQPQHF,TGTGCCAGCAGTGAACGCCCCAGTCAGCCCCAGCATTTT
NA,TRBV11-3,TRBJ2-2,NA,CASSPGSPGELFF,TGTGCCAGCAGCCCCGGGAGCCCCGGGGAGCTGTTTTTT
few,TRBV29-1,TRBJ1-1,NA,CSVLTGRDTEAFF,TGCAGCGTTTTGACCGGAAGGGACACTGAAGCTTTCTTT
NA,TRBV14,TRBJ2-7,NA,CASSQFSYEQYF,TGTGCCAGCAGCCAATTTAGTTACGAGCAGTACTTC
few,TRBV28,TRBJ2-7,TRBD1,CASSPGGSYEQYF,TGTGCCAGCAGTCCAGGGGGCTCCTACGAGCAGTACTTC
once,TRBV5-6,TRBJ2-3,NA,CASSLSVFGPRTDTQYF,TGTGCCAGCAGCTTGTCAGTTTTCGGGCCCCGCACAGATACGCAGTATTTT
NA,TRBV2,TRBJ1-1,NA,CASSEQGRGNTEAFF,TGTGCCAGCAGTGAACAGGGGAGGGGGAACACTGAAGCTTTCTTT
NA,TRBV5-8,TRBJ2-1,NA,CASSLSGSNEQFF,TGTGCCAGCAGCTTGAGCGGATCCAATGAGCAGTTCTTC
once,TRBV7-9,TRBJ2-2,NA,CASSSRGRIKSAGELFF,TGTGCCAGCAGCTCCCGGGGGCGGATCAAATCTGCCGGGGAGCTGTTTTTT
once,TRBV29-1,TRBJ2-7,NA,CSVDGGRWTGSSNEQYF,TGCAGCGTTGATGGAGGGCGGTGGACAGGTTCGTCCAACGAGCAGTACTTC
NA,TRBV4-1,TRBJ1-4,TRBD1,CASSPDRGEKLFF,TGCGCCAGCAGCCCCGACAGGGGTGAAAAACTGTTTTTT
once,TRBV28,TRBJ1-5,TRBD1,CASSGTGGFNQPQHF,TGTGCCAGCAGTGGGACAGGGGGATTTAATCAGCCCCAGCATTTT
few,TRBV28,TRBJ2-7,TRBD1,CASSLAGTGNSYEQYF,TGTGCCAGCAGCCTAGCCGGGACAGGGAACTCCTACGAGCAGTACTTC
NA,TRBV27,TRBJ2-1,NA,CATVHHTPSSYNEQFF,TGTGCCACCGTCCATCACACCCCCAGCTCCTACAATGAGCAGTTCTTC
NA,TRBV7-2,TRBJ2-3,NA,CASSTGRTDTQYF,TGTGCCAGCAGCACGGGACGCACAGATACGCAGTATTTT
medium-sized,TRBV29-1,TRBJ1-1,NA,CSVEAAANTEAFF,TGCAGCGTTGAAGCGGCAGCGAACACTGAAGCTTTCTTT
NA,TRBV6-1,TRBJ2-1,NA,CASSGRTEQFF,TGTGCCAGCAGTGGCCGGACAGAGCAGTTCTTC
NA,TRBV11-2,TRBJ2-3,NA,CASSLRTKSDTQYF,TGTGCCAGCAGCCTTCGGACCAAATCAGATACGCAGTATTTT
NA,TRBV7-6,TRBJ2-1,TRBD2,CASSPLLAGAYNEQFF,TGTGCCAGCAGCCCCCTTCTAGCGGGGGCCTACAATGAGCAGTTCTTC
NA,TRBV27,TRBJ2-3,TRBD2,CASSLSRGSWDTQYF,TGTGCCAGCAGTTTATCGCGGGGGAGTTGGGATACGCAGTATTTT
NA,TRBV14,TRBJ2-7,NA,CASSQDWTAYEQYF,TGTGCCAGCAGCCAGGACTGGACAGCCTACGAGCAGTACTTC
NA,TRBV10-1,TRBJ2-6,NA,CASSGVRSGANVLTF,TGCGCCAGCAGTGGGGTGAGATCTGGGGCCAACGTCCTGACTTTC
NA,TRBV25-1,TRBJ1-2,NA,CARGGANYGYTF,TGTGCCAGAGGAGGGGCGAACTATGGCTACACCTTC
NA,TRBV10-2,TRBJ2-5,NA,CASSEWASSGETQYF,TGCGCCAGCAGTGAGTGGGCTAGCTCCGGGGAGACCCAGTACTTC
NA,TRBV7-6,TRBJ2-1,NA,CASSLVGGTYNEQFF,TGTGCCAGCAGCTTAGTTGGGGGGACCTACAATGAGCAGTTCTTC
NA,TRBV6-5,TRBJ1-1,NA,CASQGWRNTEAFF,TGTGCCAGTCAGGGGTGGCGGAACACTGAAGCTTTCTTT
few,TRBV27,TRBJ1-5,TRBD1,CASSFGTGDNQPQHF,TGTGCCAGCAGTTTCGGGACAGGGGATAATCAGCCCCAGCATTTT
once,TRBV5-1,TRBJ1-1,NA,CASSLAFASGAVTEAFF,TGCGCCAGCAGCTTGGCCTTCGCGTCAGGGGCGGTTACTGAAGCTTTCTTT
NA,TRBV4-2,TRBJ2-1,TRBD2,CASSQIGTSGYNEQFF,TGTGCCAGCAGCCAAATCGGGACTAGCGGATACAATGAGCAGTTCTTC
NA,TRBV19,TRBJ1-5,TRBD1,CASSHRGRGQPQHF,TGTGCCAGTAGCCACAGGGGGCGCGGTCAGCCCCAGCATTTT
NA,TRBV10-2,TRBJ2-2,NA,CASSETRDRSTGELFF,TGCGCCAGCAGTGAGACACGGGACCGGTCGACCGGGGAGCTGTTTTTT
NA,TRBV4-3,TRBJ2-1,NA,CASSQEAGTWGNEQFF,TGCGCCAGCAGCCAAGAGGCAGGTACCTGGGGCAATGAGCAGTTCTTC
NA,TRBV28,TRBJ1-5,NA,CASSLAADSNQPQHF,TGTGCCAGCAGTTTAGCGGCCGATAGCAATCAGCCCCAGCATTTT
NA,TRBV7-3,TRBJ2-1,TRBD2,CASSLQAGGYNEQFF,TGTGCCAGCAGCTTACAAGCGGGGGGTTACAATGAGCAGTTCTTC
few,TRBV18,TRBJ2-7,NA,CASSPSWSGSYEQYF,TGTGCCAGCTCACCTTCTTGGAGCGGATCCTACGAGCAGTACTTC
NA,TRBV28,TRBJ2-7,TRBD2,CASRLAGETYEQYF,TGTGCCAGCAGGCTAGCGGGAGAGACCTACGAGCAGTACTTC
NA,TRBV7-2,TRBJ2-7,NA,CASSLGSRTTTYEQYF,TGTGCCAGCAGCTTAGGGTCGCGGACTACCACCTACGAGCAGTACTTC
NA,TRBV28,TRBJ1-1,TRBD1,CASSPPSGTGNEAFF,TGTGCCAGCAGTCCCCCTTCCGGGACAGGGAATGAAGCTTTCTTT
NA,TRBV5-4,TRBJ2-1,TRBD1,CASSLFGTGAGQFF,TGTGCCAGCAGTCTCTTCGGGACAGGCGCGGGGCAGTTCTTC